This passage covers 6 T cell receptor beta chains from one sample sequenced in a study of blood T cell repertoires in COVID-19. This table comes from immunoSEQ multiplex PCR, and its TCRdb copy is limited to in-frame clones, with some not included. Of fewer than 180,000 clones listed, around 85% were seen once; the top ten hold less than 3.5%. Sequencing was performed on peripheral blood. The receptors derive from a man between 70 and 80 years old with acute or convalescent COVID-19.

The rearrangement uses TRBV27 and TRBJ1-4; 10 bases line up with TRBD1. The ends lost 8 bases at V and 6 bases at J; junction bases unmatched: 3. Germline CDR1 is MNHEY and CDR2 is SMNVEV (reference sequence). The CDR3 runs 13 residues. The chain's CDR3 is CASGTGADEKLFF. CDR3 nucleotide sequence: TGTGCCAGCGGGACAGGGGCGGATGAAAAACTGTTTTTT.

The V and J genes are TRBV15 and TRBJ1-5; unclear D gene. The V and J ends lost 0 bases and 6 bases respectively, with 6 bases between them. The germline V gene has CDR1 LNHNV and CDR2 YYDKDF (reference sequence). The CDR3 contains 13 residues. The CDR3 loop is CATSRDHSQPQHF. DNA of the CDR3: TGTGCCACCAGCAGAGATCACAGTCAGCCCCAGCATTTT.

The gene calls are TRBV7-2 and TRBJ2-5; 14 bases are shared with TRBD2. J lost 1 base, V lost 0 bases, and 1 base had no gene match. This CDR3 comprises 17 residues. Germline CDR1 is SGHTA and CDR2 is FQGNSA. Written as DNA, the CDR3 is TGTGCCAGCAGCTTAGCCGGGACTAGCGGGAGCCAAGAGACCCAGTACTTC. Residues: CASSLAGTSGSQETQYF.

The J gene is TRBJ1-6, the V gene TRBV30; 7 nucleotides align to TRBD1. This CDR3 is 14 amino acids long. Per germline, CDR1 GTSNPN and CDR2 SVGIG (reference sequence). With 3 bases clipped from V and 4 bases from J, the junction kept 3 bases outside the gene matches. In DNA, the CDR3 is TGTGCCTGGAGGGGACAGTATTATAATTCACCCCTCCACTTT. It yields the protein CAWRGQYYNSPLHF.

The J gene is TRBJ1-2, the V gene TRBV7-3; 9 nucleotides match TRBD1. CDR3 length: 13 amino acids. After removal of 6 bases from V and 8 bases from J, the junction contained 7 bases not matched to a gene. Germline V CDR1 and CDR2: SGHTA, FQGTGA. DNA of the CDR3: TGTGCCAGCAGTTTGGGACAGGGAGACGGCTACACCTTC. It translates to CASSLGQGDGYTF.

CDR3 in amino acids: CASSEGAGTVTYNEQFF. DNA of the CDR3: TGTGCCAGCAGTGAAGGGGCCGGGACAGTGACCTACAATGAGCAGTTCTTC. The chain joins TRBV6-1 to TRBJ2-1; 7 bases map to TRBD1. CDR1 and CDR2 (germline): MNHNS, SASEGT. Trimming cost V 1 base and J 2 bases; bases outside gene matches: 8. The CDR3 is 17 residues long.